Listed here is a single TCR beta chain. Deep-level running was used for the assay. The data were produced by immunoSEQ multiplex PCR, yet TCRdb's version contains in-frame clones alone and is incomplete. Here the sample spans some 2.4 million clones, over 85% being singletons. With 5 bases removed from V and 6 bases from J, the gap between germline ends came to 8 bases. In germline, CDR1 is SGHNT, CDR2 YENEEA. This CDR3 is 11 amino acids long. These data come from a study of shared clonotypes between healthy human individuals. The clonotype was recovered from a man younger than 35 in good health. Some clones in this sample may be carry-over from other donors' samples. The rearrangement links TRBV11-3 to TRBJ2-7; unclear D gene. The sample consisted of naive CD4+ T cells from PBMCs. Specified subset: CD45RA+ positively selected. CDR3 DNA sequence: TGTGCCAGCAGCGGTGGGTTCGAGCAGTACTTC. Translating gives CASSGGFEQYF.